This T cell receptor beta chain was identified during a study of read filtering for tumor transcriptome and immune sequencing. For the study at large: Whole-transcriptome libraries were prepared after DNase treatment. Regarding the study as a whole: IR-seq and RNA-seq agreed better without single-read clonotypes. In IR-seq, single-read clonotypes were approximately 83% of clonotypes but about 3.5% of reads.

V shed 3 bases, J shed 7 bases, and the junction held 3 bases outside the gene matches. This CDR3 contains 14 residues. Germline CDR1 and CDR2: MDHEN and SYDVKM. The sample holds many counts of this clonotype. Its target is not known. This library used roughly 430 ng RNA and molecular barcoded adaptors spanning alpha/delta and beta/gamma chains. One entry per CDR3 protein, called by TCRdb with MiXCR from the reads. Of roughly 49,000 distinct CDR3 sequences in the sample, approximately 19% were seen once. This clonotype was obtained from a donor over 35 with multiple myeloma. The material sequenced was a population of CD138-negative cells sorted from bone marrow. The chain is built from TRBV28 and TRBJ1-5; 10 positions agree with TRBD1. Here the CDR3 DNA reads TGTGCCAGCAGTTTGGGGACAGGGGAGCAGCCCCAGCATTTT. Protein sequence: CASSLGTGEQPQHF. Full variable domain (remainder filled in from reference TRBV28 and TRBJ1-5): DVKVTQSSRYLVKRTGEKVFLECVQDMDHENMFWYRQDPGLGLRLIYFSYDVKMKEKGDIPEGYSVSREKKERFSLILESASTNQTSMYLCASSLGTGEQPQHFGDGTRLSIL.